This T cell receptor beta chain was captured by sequencing in a study of early T cells in non-severe SARS-CoV-2 infection. Study background: RNA in bulk from unsorted whole blood was sequenced, and chains were unpaired.

Overall study findings and caveats: The matching step, a VDJdb search, favored anti-spike CD8 responses and missed private and CD4 specificities.

CDR1 DFQATT and CDR2 SNEGSKA come from the germline V gene (reference sequence). This CDR3 has 12 residues. V lost 7 bases and J lost 1, with 11 bases in between. Worth noting for this clonotype: Its specificity is not known.

Individual cDNA molecules received unique molecular identifiers during library preparation. Via MiXCR, TCRdb re-called the 5' RACE reads, giving one row per CDR3 protein. The sample lists some 60,000 distinct CDR3 sequences, roughly 8.8% occurring once. This sequence joins TRBV20-1 and TRBJ2-7; D not certain. Sequenced input: whole blood. The TCR was taken from an adult who was a healthcare worker with PCR-confirmed SARS-CoV-2 infection or an uninfected control (not recorded which). CDR3 loop: CSVDSPSYEQYV. The CDR3 bases are TGCAGTGTCGACTCACCATCCTACGAGCAGTACGTC.